What follows describes a single T cell receptor beta chain. The source of the sample is a study of cytomegalovirus exposure and HLA in healthy donors. In the PCR, 60 Vbeta and 13 Jbeta primers were used. Some clones are missing from TCRdb's copy, which holds only in-frame ones; the method was immunoSEQ multiplex PCR. The sample has approximately 140,000 clones; around three quarters are singletons. CDR3 length equals 15 residues. Germline lookup yields CDR1 SGHTA and CDR2 FQGNSA. Trimming took off 0 bases at V and 6 bases at J, with 12 bases between the two ends. When sampled, the donors appeared nominally healthy, though they likely had unrecorded immune exposures.

The sequenced sample was PBMCs. The chain has TRBV7-2 and TRBJ2-1, with D perhaps matching TRBD1 (6 bases). The sequence was obtained from a young man in good health and CMV-seronegative. The chain's CDR3 is CASSLATGLGNEQFF. In DNA form, the CDR3 reads TGTGCCAGCAGCTTAGCAACAGGGCTCGGCAATGAGCAGTTCTTC.